The 28 T cell receptor beta chains reported below all come from one sample, sequenced in a study of response to subunit inactivated influenza vaccine. TCRdb used MiXCR to reprocess the RT-PCR reads, holding one entry per CDR3 protein. The top ten hold roughly 10% of the sample, which has roughly 700,000 distinct CDR3 sequences, 15% to 17% seen once. The sequencing here drew on PBMCs from blood, taken 11 to 12 days after vaccination. Every receptor here comes from a man aged 50 or older who received an inactivated influenza vaccine.

This clonotype was observed a few times. For the CDR3, the DNA is TGTGCCAGCAGACCCAGTACGGGACTTTCGGCCTACGAGCAGTACTTC. It yields the protein CASRPSTGLSAYEQYF. The chain carries TRBV27 and TRBJ2-7, with D maybe TRBD2 (6 bases). The length of the CDR3 is 16 residues. Germline-derived CDR1 and CDR2 are MNHEY and SMNVEV (reference sequence). V was clipped by 6 bases and J by 2 bases, with 20 bases between them.

At least ten counts were recorded for this clonotype. The chain employs TRBV12-3 or TRBV12-4 and TRBJ2-7; D is uncertain. The V end was cut by 1 base, the J end by 5 bases, with 9 bases between. This CDR3 contains 13 residues. Here the CDR3 reads CASSLGAFHEQYF. Here the CDR3 DNA reads TGTGCCAGCAGTTTAGGGGCTTTCCACGAGCAGTACTTC.

The chain is built from TRBV20-1 and TRBJ2-5, with 9 bases aligning to TRBD1. Germline CDR1 is DFQATT and CDR2 is SNEGSKA (reference sequence). CDR3 length: 13 residues. V gave up 5 bases and J gave up 3 bases; unmatched junction bases: 4. CDR3 loop: CSAGTGSEETQYF. The CDR3 DNA is TGCAGTGCTGGGACAGGGAGCGAAGAGACCCAGTACTTC.

For the CDR3, the DNA is TGTGCCAGCGACAGGACAGGGGGTATTTATGGCTACACCTTC. Translating it yields CASDRTGGIYGYTF. This chain joins TRBV9 and TRBJ1-2; 10 positions agree with TRBD1. Looked up from germline, CDR1 is SGDLS and CDR2 is YYNGEE. The V gene end was trimmed by 7 bases and the J gene end by 5 bases; junction bases not matched to a gene: 8. This CDR3 has 14 amino acids.

The chain has TRBV27 and TRBJ2-7; the D is unclear. Germline loops: CDR1 MNHEY, CDR2 SMNVEV (reference sequence). V was pared by 0 bases and J by 6 bases, with 15 bases between. This CDR3 contains 15 residues. CDR3 bases: TGTGCCAGCAGTTTATCAGATCCCGTGGCCTCCGAGCAGTACTTC. Translation gives CASSLSDPVASEQYF.

This clonotype was detected only a few times. The chain joins TRBV11-2 to TRBJ2-3, with TRBD2 identical over 13 bases. Looked up from germline, CDR1 is SGHAT and CDR2 is FQNNGV. The CDR3 spans 16 residues. Trimming took 5 bases from V and 4 from J; bases not matched to a gene: 6. The CDR3 reads CASSPRTSGGPDTQYF. In DNA form, the CDR3 reads TGTGCCAGCAGCCCTCGGACTAGCGGGGGTCCAGATACGCAGTATTTT. Together with reference TRBV11-2 and TRBJ2-3, the CDR3 gives the full variable domain: EAGVAQSPRYKIIEKRQSVAFWCNPISGHATLYWYQQILGQGPKLLIQFQNNGVVDDSQLPKDRFSAERLKGVDSTLKIQPAKLEDSAVYLCASSPRTSGGPDTQYFGPGTRLTVL.

There are a few counts of this clonotype. The V and J genes are TRBV6-1 and TRBJ2-2, with 7 bases lining up with TRBD1. Per the germline V gene, CDR1 is MNHNS and CDR2 is SASEGT. The CDR3 is made up of 13 amino acids. The junction had 6 bases not matched to a gene; V was cut back by 9 bases and J by 5 bases. The CDR3 coding sequence is TGTGCCAGTGGGACAGAATCGACCGGGGAGCTGTTTTTT. Protein sequence: CASGTESTGELFF.

This clonotype has more than one count but fewer than ten. The chain has TRBV30 and TRBJ1-2; D gene uncertain. The length of the CDR3 is 12 residues. V was clipped by 2 bases and J by 8 bases, with 12 bases between them. Germline CDR1 reads GTSNPN; CDR2 reads SVGIG (reference sequence). CDR3 sequence: CAWSFQTGGYTF. In DNA, the CDR3 is TGTGCCTGGAGTTTCCAAACGGGGGGCTACACCTTC.

There are a few counts of this clonotype. The V call is TRBV30, the J call TRBJ2-1, with TRBD1 matching 7 bases. Germline values: CDR1 GTSNPN, CDR2 SVGIG (reference sequence). V gave up 5 bases and J gave up 8 bases; unmatched junction bases: 6. The CDR3 length is 12 residues. The CDR3 is CAWARQGYEQFF. In DNA, the CDR3 is TGTGCCTGGGCTAGACAGGGATATGAGCAGTTCTTC.

This clonotype was seen only a few times. The V and J genes are TRBV7-2 and TRBJ2-5, with D maybe TRBD2 (5 bases). Trimming left V 3 bases short and J 4 bases short, with 15 bases between. The germline V gene has CDR1 SGHTA and CDR2 FQGNSA. This CDR3 is built from 15 residues. In DNA form, the CDR3 reads TGTGCCAGCAGCTTTGGTCTCGGGGAGAGAGAGACCCAGTACTTC. Protein sequence: CASSFGLGERETQYF.

The rearrangement uses TRBV10-3 and TRBJ2-1; 10 bases are a match to TRBD2. Per germline, CDR1 ENHRY and CDR2 SYGVKD. The CDR3 runs to 19 residues. V shed 0 bases, J shed 7 bases, and the junction held 15 bases outside the gene matches. The CDR3 DNA reads TGTGCCATCAGTGAGTCCCGGGCTAGGGGACTAGCGAGGCCAAATGAGCAGTTCTTC. Translation gives CAISESRARGLARPNEQFF.

The chain is built from TRBV5-8 and TRBJ2-7; no reliable D call. Per germline, CDR1 SGHTS and CDR2 YDEGEE. This CDR3 has 13 residues. Trimming removed 1 base at V and 6 bases at J, with 11 bases between. CDR3 sequence reads: CASSLQGPGEQYF. CDR3 DNA sequence: TGTGCCAGCAGCTTGCAAGGGCCCGGCGAGCAGTACTTC.

Only a few counts were recorded for this clonotype. This sequence joins TRBV11-2 and TRBJ2-6; no reliable D call. Deletions cut 5 bases from V and 0 bases from J, with 20 bases between. The CDR3 consists of 19 residues. The V gene's germline CDR1 is SGHAT and CDR2 FQNNGV. CDR3 amino acids: CASSKGQLTLSSGANVLTF. In DNA, the CDR3 is TGTGCCAGCAGCAAAGGGCAGTTGACGTTATCCTCTGGGGCCAACGTCCTGACTTTC.

This clonotype came up a few times. The chain recombines TRBV10-2 with TRBJ2-7, with 15 bases matching TRBD2. The CDR3 spans 17 residues. V dropped 6 bases and J dropped 4; count of bases not matched to a gene: 10. Germline V gene sequence: CDR1 WSHSY, CDR2 SAAADI. The CDR3: CASRPGTSGGLGYEQYF. The CDR3 DNA is TGCGCCAGCAGGCCCGGGACTAGCGGGGGGTTGGGATACGAGCAGTACTTC.

On this clonotype itself: Its ends do not fully match the called genes, so a read error is possible. The chain links TRBV20-1 to TRBJ2-7; 12 bases are shared with TRBD2. The CDR3 length is 14 residues. Germline CDR1 is DFQATT and CDR2 is SNEGSKA (reference sequence). CDR3 sequence: CSANNPSGRGFAHF. CDR3 coding DNA: TGCAGTGCTAATAATCCTAGCGGGAGGGGGTTTGCGCACTTC.

This clonotype was counted between two and nine times. The chain couples TRBV10-3 to TRBJ2-1; D not resolved. V was clipped by 8 bases and J by 9 bases, with 17 bases between them. Germline CDR1 is ENHRY and CDR2 is SYGVKD. The CDR3 is made up of 13 amino acids. CDR3 in DNA: TGTGCCATCTCCGGGCCCCCCGGTGGTGAGCAGTTCTTC. It translates to CAISGPPGGEQFF.

This clonotype was detected only a few times. This chain links TRBV29-1 with TRBJ1-1, with 8 bases identical to TRBD1. The CDR3 is 13 residues long. The V gene end was trimmed by 6 bases and the J gene end by 1 base; junction bases not matched to a gene: 4. Germline V gene data show CDR1 as SQVTM and CDR2 as ANQGSEA. The CDR3 bases are TGCAGCGTGAACAGGGGGGCGAACACTGAAGCTTTCTTT. This translates into CSVNRGANTEAFF.

The gene calls are TRBV6-1 and TRBJ1-6, with D tentatively TRBD1 (5 bases). The CDR3 is made up of 14 amino acids. Germline V gives CDR1 MNHNS, CDR2 SASEGT. Between the trimmed V and J ends, which lost 6 bases and 5 bases, there was a span of 11 bases. The CDR3 spells CASRPGTHNSPLHF. The CDR3, as DNA: TGTGCCAGCAGGCCGGGGACTCATAATTCACCCCTCCACTTT.

This clonotype showed up just a few times. This rearrangement joins TRBV4-1 to TRBJ2-3; maybe TRBD1 (5 bases). Trimming cost V 1 base and J 2 bases, with 10 bases left between them. CDR1 and CDR2 (germline): MGHRA, YSYEKL. There are 15 residues in the CDR3. The CDR3 here is CASSQVGPTTDTQYF. CDR3 sequence (DNA): TGCGCCAGCAGCCAAGTGGGGCCAACCACAGATACGCAGTATTTT.

This clonotype was counted between two and nine times. The chain combines TRBV12-3 or TRBV12-4 with TRBJ2-2; 8 nucleotides align to TRBD1. The CDR3 spans 16 residues. The J segment lost 5 bases and the V segment lost 3 bases, leaving 8 bases of the junction unmatched. The CDR3 sequence: CASSFSGGVRTGELFF. In DNA, the CDR3 is TGTGCCAGCAGTTTTTCAGGGGGCGTGAGAACCGGGGAGCTGTTTTTT.

The J gene is TRBJ2-1, the V gene TRBV7-9; the match to TRBD2 covers 12 bases. Germline trimming cut 5 bases from V and 8 bases from J; bases unmatched to any gene: 7. Germline-derived CDR1 and CDR2 are SEHNR and FQNEAQ (reference sequence). This CDR3 has 15 amino acids. The CDR3 DNA reads as TGTGCCAGCAGCGTGACTAGCGGGGGAGTCGATGAGCAGTTCTTC. This translates into CASSVTSGGVDEQFF.

Only a few counts were recorded for this clonotype. This chain links TRBV6-5 with TRBJ2-7, with 8 bases that match TRBD1. The V gene's germline CDR1 is MNHEY and CDR2 SVGAGI. This CDR3 is built from 15 residues. The V gene end was trimmed by 6 bases and the J gene end by 3 bases; junction bases not matched to a gene: 10. The chain's CDR3 is CASRYIRGLSYEQYF. The DNA for the CDR3 is TGTGCCAGCAGATATATCAGGGGGCTGAGCTACGAGCAGTACTTC.

This clonotype was found a few times. Relative to the germline gene, one junction end is altered; a read error may explain this. The chain couples TRBV7-9 to TRBJ1-2, with D unclear. Germline V lookup: CDR1 SEHNR, CDR2 FQNEAQ (reference sequence). The CDR3 loop spans 15 amino acids. The CDR3 loop reads CASSPGPELYGYTNF. The CDR3 nucleotides are TGTGCCAGCAGCCCGGGCCCTGAACTCTATGGCTACACTAACTTC.

This rearrangement joins TRBV10-3 to TRBJ2-2; D gene unclear. Deletions cut 2 bases from V and 6 bases from J, with 7 bases between. CDR1 and CDR2 (germline): ENHRY, SYGVKD. The CDR3 consists of 13 residues. CDR3 in amino acids: CAISEAVAGELFF. CDR3 nucleotides: TGTGCCATCAGTGAGGCAGTAGCCGGGGAGCTGTTTTTT.

This clonotype was detected only a few times. The chain links TRBV18 to TRBJ2-1; a weak D match, TRBD2 (5 bases). This CDR3 is 14 amino acids long. Germline V gives CDR1 KGHSH, CDR2 LQKENI. Trimming shortened V by 3 bases and J by 5 bases, and 11 bases separated the two germline ends. The CDR3 nucleotides read TGTGCCAGCTCACCGAAGGTGGGAGACAATGAGCAGTTCTTC. It yields the protein CASSPKVGDNEQFF.

This clonotype was counted once. The genes are TRBV2 and TRBJ2-7, with 7 bases aligning to TRBD1. J lost 2 bases, V lost 6 bases, and 7 bases had no gene match. This CDR3 region has 14 residues. Germline V gives CDR1 SNHLY, CDR2 FYNNEI. CDR3 sequence reads: CASSTGTATYEQYF. CDR3 DNA: TGTGCCAGCAGCACCGGGACAGCCACCTACGAGCAGTACTTC.

The table lists this clonotype with many counts. The chain couples TRBV10-3 to TRBJ2-5; D is perhaps TRBD1 or TRBD2 (5 bases each). The CDR3 sequence is 14 residues long. Germline V gene data show CDR1 as ENHRY and CDR2 as SYGVKD. Trimming shortened V by 6 bases and J by 4 bases, and 15 bases separated the two germline ends. CDR3 in amino acids: CAISPGTPAETQYF. In nucleotides, the CDR3 is TGTGCCATCAGCCCGGGGACCCCAGCAGAGACCCAGTACTTC.

V is TRBV15 and J is TRBJ2-1; 11 nucleotides align to TRBD1. CDR1 LNHNV and CDR2 YYDKDF come from the germline V gene (reference sequence). Trimming at V came to 0 bases and at J to 8 bases, leaving 6 bases not matched to a gene. CDR3 size: 16 residues. Here the CDR3 DNA reads TGTGCCACCAGCAGAGATCGGGGACAGGGGGTTCATGAGCAGTTCTTC. Translating it yields CATSRDRGQGVHEQFF.